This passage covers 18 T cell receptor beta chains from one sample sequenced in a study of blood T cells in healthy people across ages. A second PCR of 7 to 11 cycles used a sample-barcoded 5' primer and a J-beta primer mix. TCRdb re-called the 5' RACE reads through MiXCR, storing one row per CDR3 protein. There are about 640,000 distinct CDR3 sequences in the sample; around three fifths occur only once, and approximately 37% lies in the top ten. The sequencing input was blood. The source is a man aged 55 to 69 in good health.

CDR3 nucleotide sequence: TGTGCCAGCAGCCCCCAATCGAGCGGGGGGCATCACGAGCAGTACTTC. Translating gives CASSPQSSGGHHEQYF. V usage is TRBV9 and J usage is TRBJ2-7; 9 bases align to TRBD2. This CDR3 has 16 amino acids. V lost 4 bases to trimming and J lost 5 bases; unmatched junction nucleotides: 13. The germline V gene has CDR1 SGDLS and CDR2 YYNGEE.

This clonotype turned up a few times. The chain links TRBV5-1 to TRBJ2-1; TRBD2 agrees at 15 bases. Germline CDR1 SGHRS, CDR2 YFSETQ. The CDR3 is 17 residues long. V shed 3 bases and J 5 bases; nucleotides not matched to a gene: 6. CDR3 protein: CASSWGLAGGQDNEQFF. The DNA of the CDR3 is TGCGCCAGCAGCTGGGGACTAGCGGGGGGCCAAGACAATGAGCAGTTCTTC.

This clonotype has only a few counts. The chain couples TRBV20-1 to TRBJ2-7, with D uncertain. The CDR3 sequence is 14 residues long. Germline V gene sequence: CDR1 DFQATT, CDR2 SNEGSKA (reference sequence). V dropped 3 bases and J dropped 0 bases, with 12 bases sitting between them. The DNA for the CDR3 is TGCAGTGCTAGGGGCCCAGTTCCCTCCTACGAGCAGTACTTC. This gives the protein CSARGPVPSYEQYF.

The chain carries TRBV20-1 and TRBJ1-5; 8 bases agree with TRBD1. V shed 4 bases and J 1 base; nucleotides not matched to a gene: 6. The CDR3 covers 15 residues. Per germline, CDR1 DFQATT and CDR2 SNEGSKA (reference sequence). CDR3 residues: CSAIAGGGSNQPQHF. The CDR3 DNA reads TGCAGTGCTATCGCAGGGGGCGGAAGCAATCAGCCCCAGCATTTT.

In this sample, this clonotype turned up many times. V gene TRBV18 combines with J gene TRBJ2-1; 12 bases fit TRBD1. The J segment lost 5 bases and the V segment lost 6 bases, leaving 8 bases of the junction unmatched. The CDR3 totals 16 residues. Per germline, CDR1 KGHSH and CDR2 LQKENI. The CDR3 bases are TGTGCCAGCTCCCCCGGGACAGGGGGCAGGCACAATGAGCAGTTCTTC. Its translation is CASSPGTGGRHNEQFF. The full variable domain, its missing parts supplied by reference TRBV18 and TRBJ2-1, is NAGVMQNPRHLVRRRGQEARLRCSPMKGHSHVYWYRQLPEEGLKFMVYLQKENIIDESGMPKERFSAEFPKEGPSILRIQQVVRGDSAAYFCASSPGTGGRHNEQFFGPGTRLTVL.

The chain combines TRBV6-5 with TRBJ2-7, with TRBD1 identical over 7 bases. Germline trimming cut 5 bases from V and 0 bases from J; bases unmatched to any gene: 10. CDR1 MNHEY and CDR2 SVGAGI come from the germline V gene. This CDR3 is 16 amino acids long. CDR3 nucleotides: TGTGCCAGCAGTCTAGACAGGGCTCAGAGCTCCTACGAGCAGTACTTC. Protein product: CASSLDRAQSSYEQYF.

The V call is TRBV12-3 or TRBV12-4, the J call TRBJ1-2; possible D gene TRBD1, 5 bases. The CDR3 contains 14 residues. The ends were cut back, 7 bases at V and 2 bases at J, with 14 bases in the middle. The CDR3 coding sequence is TGTGCCAGCACCCCCGGGGCTGGGAACTATGGCTACACCTTC. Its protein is CASTPGAGNYGYTF.

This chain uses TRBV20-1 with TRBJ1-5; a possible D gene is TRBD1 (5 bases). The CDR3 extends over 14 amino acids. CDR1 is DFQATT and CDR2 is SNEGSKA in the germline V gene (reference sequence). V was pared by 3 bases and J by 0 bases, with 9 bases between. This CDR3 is CSASRGDSNQPQHF. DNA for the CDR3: TGCAGTGCTAGTAGAGGGGATAGCAATCAGCCCCAGCATTTT.

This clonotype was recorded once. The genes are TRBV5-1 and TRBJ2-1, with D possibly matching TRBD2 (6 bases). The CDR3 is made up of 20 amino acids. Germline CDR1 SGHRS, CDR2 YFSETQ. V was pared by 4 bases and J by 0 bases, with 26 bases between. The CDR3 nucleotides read TGCGCCAGCAGCCCTAAGGGGACTCCCAGTGTGACCAGCTCCTACAATGAGCAGTTCTTC. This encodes CASSPKGTPSVTSSYNEQFF.

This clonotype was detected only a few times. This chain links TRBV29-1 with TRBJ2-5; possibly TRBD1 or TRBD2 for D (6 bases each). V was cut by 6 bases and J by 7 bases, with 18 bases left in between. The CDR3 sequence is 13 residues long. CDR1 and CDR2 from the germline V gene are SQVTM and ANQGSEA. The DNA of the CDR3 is TGCAGCGTGGGGGGACAAATTGGGGGGACCCAGTACTTC. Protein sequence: CSVGGQIGGTQYF.

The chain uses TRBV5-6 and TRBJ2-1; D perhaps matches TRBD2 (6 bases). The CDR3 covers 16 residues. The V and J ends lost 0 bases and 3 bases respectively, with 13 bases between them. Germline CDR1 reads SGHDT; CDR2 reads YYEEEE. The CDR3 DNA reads TGTGCCAGCAGCTTGGCCTTGCAGGGACTCTACAATGAGCAGTTCTTC. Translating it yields CASSLALQGLYNEQFF. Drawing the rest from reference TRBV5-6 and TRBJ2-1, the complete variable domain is DAGVTQSPTHLIKTRGQQVTLRCSPKSGHDTVSWYQQALGQGPQFIFQYYEEEERQRGNFPDRFSGHQFPNYSSELNVNALLLGDSALYLCASSLALQGLYNEQFFGPGTRLTVL.

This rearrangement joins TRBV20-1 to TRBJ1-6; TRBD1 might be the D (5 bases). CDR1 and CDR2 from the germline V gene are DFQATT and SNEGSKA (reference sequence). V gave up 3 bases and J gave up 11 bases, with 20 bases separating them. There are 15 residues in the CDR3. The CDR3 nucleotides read TGCAGTGCTAGGCCGGGTGGGGGGGTCGGGACACCCCTCCACTTT. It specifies CSARPGGGVGTPLHF.

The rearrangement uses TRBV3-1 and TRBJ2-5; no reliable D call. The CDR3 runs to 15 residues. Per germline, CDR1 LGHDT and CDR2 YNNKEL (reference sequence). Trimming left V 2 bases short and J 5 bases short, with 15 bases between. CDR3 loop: CASSQRYSSGETQYF. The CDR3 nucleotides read TGTGCCAGCAGCCAAAGGTATTCGTCCGGGGAGACCCAGTACTTC.

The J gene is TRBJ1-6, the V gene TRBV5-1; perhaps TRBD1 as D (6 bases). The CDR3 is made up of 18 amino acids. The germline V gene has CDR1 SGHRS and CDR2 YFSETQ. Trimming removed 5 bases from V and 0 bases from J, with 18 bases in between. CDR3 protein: CASRSGQWASSYNSPLHF. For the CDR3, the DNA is TGCGCCAGCAGAAGCGGACAGTGGGCCAGCTCCTATAATTCACCCCTCCACTTT.

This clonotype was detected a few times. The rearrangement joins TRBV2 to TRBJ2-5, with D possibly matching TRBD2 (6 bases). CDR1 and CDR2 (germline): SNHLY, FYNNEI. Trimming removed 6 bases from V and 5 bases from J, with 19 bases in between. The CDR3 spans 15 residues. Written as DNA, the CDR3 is TGTGCCAGCAGCCCTCGTGGCGGGGTTGGGGAGACCCAGTACTTC. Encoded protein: CASSPRGGVGETQYF.

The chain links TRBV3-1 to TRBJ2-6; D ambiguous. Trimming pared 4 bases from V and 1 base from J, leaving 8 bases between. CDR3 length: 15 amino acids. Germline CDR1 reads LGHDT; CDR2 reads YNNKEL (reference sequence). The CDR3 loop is CASSPAPSGANVLTF. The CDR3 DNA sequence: TGTGCCAGCAGCCCCGCGCCTTCTGGGGCCAACGTCCTGACTTTC.

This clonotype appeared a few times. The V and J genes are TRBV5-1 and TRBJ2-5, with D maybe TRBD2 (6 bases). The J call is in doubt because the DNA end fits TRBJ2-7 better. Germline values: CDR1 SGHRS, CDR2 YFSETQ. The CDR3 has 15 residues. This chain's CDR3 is CASSSGDLLEGEQYF. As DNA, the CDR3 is TGCGCCAGCAGCTCGGGAGACCTATTAGAGGGCGAGCAGTACTTC.

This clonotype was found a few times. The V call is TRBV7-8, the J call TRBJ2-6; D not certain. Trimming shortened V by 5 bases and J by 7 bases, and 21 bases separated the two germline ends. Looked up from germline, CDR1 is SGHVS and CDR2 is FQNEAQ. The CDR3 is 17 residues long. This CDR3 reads CASSPPPARYGANVLTF. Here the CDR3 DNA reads TGTGCCAGCAGCCCGCCGCCGGCCAGATATGGTGCCAACGTCCTGACTTTC.